The 5 T cell receptor beta chains below all came from one sample that was sequenced in a study of preoperative IRX-2 immunotherapy in early breast cancer. Stated treatment: preoperative locoregional IRX-2 cytokine immunotherapy. The assay was immunoSEQ multiplex PCR, and TCRdb's table has in-frame clones only and misses some. The table records 3,000 to 4,000 clones, roughly 72% of them present only once. The sequencing here drew on tumor tissue, taken before IRX-2 immunotherapy. These receptors were obtained from a human donor with breast cancer.

This chain joins TRBV6-8 and TRBJ1-3; a possible D gene is TRBD1 (5 bases). The CDR3 consists of 14 residues. The V gene's germline CDR1 is MNHGY and CDR2 SAAAGT. V was pared by 5 bases and J by 4 bases, with 12 bases between. This CDR3 is CASSLGQAGNTIYF. The CDR3 DNA follows: TGTGCCAGCAGTCTAGGACAAGCCGGAAACACCATATATTTT.

This clone was counted only a few times. V gene TRBV6-8 combines with J gene TRBJ2-1; D unresolved. The germline V gene has CDR1 MNHGY and CDR2 SAAAGT. V lost 7 bases and J lost 5, with 18 bases in between. The CDR3 runs to 15 residues. The CDR3 DNA follows: TGTGCCAGCAATCCCCGAGGAATCAGCGACAATGAGCAGTTCTTC. Its translation is CASNPRGISDNEQFF.

The rearrangement uses TRBV19 and TRBJ2-6, with 8 positions matching TRBD1. CDR1 and CDR2 (germline): LNHDA, SQIVND (reference sequence). With V trimmed by 5 bases and J by 0 bases, 9 bases remained unmatched. CDR3 length equals 18 residues. The CDR3 loop is CASSPFQGAFSGANVLTF. The DNA of the CDR3 is TGTGCCAGTAGTCCGTTCCAGGGGGCCTTCTCTGGGGCCAACGTCCTGACTTTC.

This chain uses TRBV18 with TRBJ2-6, with D possibly being TRBD1 or TRBD2 (5 bases each). The CDR3 contains 14 residues. Germline V lookup: CDR1 KGHSH, CDR2 LQKENI. Deletions cut 2 bases from V and 3 bases from J, with 5 bases between. The CDR3: CASSPGGGANVLTF. The CDR3 DNA sequence: TGTGCCAGCTCACCAGGGGGTGGGGCCAACGTCCTGACTTTC. Full variable domain (rest looked up from reference TRBV18 and TRBJ2-6): NAGVMQNPRHLVRRRGQEARLRCSPMKGHSHVYWYRQLPEEGLKFMVYLQKENIIDESGMPKERFSAEFPKEGPSILRIQQVVRGDSAAYFCASSPGGGANVLTFGAGSRLTVL.

The CDR3 nucleotides read TGTGCCAGTAGCCCTTCGGCCTCTGGGGCCAACGTCCTGACTTTC. It encodes CASSPSASGANVLTF. The chain recombines TRBV19 with TRBJ2-6; D unclear. V lost 6 bases to trimming and J lost 0 bases, with 9 bases between them. CDR1 is LNHDA and CDR2 is SQIVND in the germline V gene (reference sequence). There are 15 residues in the CDR3.